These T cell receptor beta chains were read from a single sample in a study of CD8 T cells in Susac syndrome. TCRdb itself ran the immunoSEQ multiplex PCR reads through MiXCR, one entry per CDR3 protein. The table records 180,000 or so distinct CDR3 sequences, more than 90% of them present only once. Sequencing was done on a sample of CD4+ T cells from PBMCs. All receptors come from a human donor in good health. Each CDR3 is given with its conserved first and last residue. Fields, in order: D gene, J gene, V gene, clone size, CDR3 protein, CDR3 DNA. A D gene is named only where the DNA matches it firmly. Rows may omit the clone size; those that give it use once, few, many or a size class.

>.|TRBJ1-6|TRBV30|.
CAWSVGPAGWIHF
TGTGCCTGGAGTGTTGGTCCTGCCGGCTGGATCCACTTT
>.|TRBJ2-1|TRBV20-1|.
CSARDRSVAFF
TGCAGTGCTAGAGATCGGTCCGTGGCGTTCTTC
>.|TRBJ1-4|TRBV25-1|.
CASSEPLNEKLFF
TGTGCCAGCAGTGAGCCCCTTAATGAAAAACTGTTTTTT
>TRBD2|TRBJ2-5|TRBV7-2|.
CASSAGLAGGTTQYF
TGTGCCAGCAGCGCCGGACTAGCGGGGGGGACGACCCAGTACTTC
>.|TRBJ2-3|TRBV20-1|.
CSASASADTQYF
TGCAGTGCGTCAGCTAGCGCAGATACGCAGTATTTT
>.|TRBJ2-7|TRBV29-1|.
CSDRSGTPYAGPGWQYF
TGCAGCGACCGGTCCGGGACCCCTTACGCAGGGCCTGGGTGGCAGTACTTC
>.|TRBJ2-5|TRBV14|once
CASSQEGIVRQETQYF
TGTGCCAGCAGCCAAGAAGGGATAGTTCGGCAAGAGACCCAGTACTTC
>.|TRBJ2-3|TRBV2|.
CASRGDTDTQYF
TGTGCCAGCAGGGGAGACACAGATACGCAGTATTTT
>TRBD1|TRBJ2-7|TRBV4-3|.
CASSHTGGIDEQYF
TGCGCCAGCAGCCATACAGGGGGCATAGACGAGCAGTACTTC
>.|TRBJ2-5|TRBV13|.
CASSTGHRGETQYF
TGTGCCAGCAGCACCGGGCACCGTGGGGAGACCCAGTACTTC
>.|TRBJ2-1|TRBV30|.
CAWSLFGPYNEQFF
TGTGCCTGGAGTCTGTTTGGGCCTTACAATGAGCAGTTCTTC